The clone carrying this T cell receptor beta chain was found a few times. Trimming took off 0 bases at V and 5 bases at J, with 14 bases between the two ends. The CDR3 is 15 residues long. Germline values: CDR1 SGHAT, CDR2 FQNNGV. Here immunoSEQ multiplex PCR was the method, and the copy in TCRdb shows in-frame clones only, minus some. The sample shows tens of thousands of clones, approximately 80% of them seen only once. The entry originates in a study of cytotoxic CD8 clonotypes in ibrutinib-treated CLL. Study background: Responses: roughly 25 partial, 2 complete; after median approximately six years, around 14 stayed remitted, some twelve progressed.

The TCR comes from a human donor with chronic lymphocytic leukemia. The sequencing here drew on PBMCs, taken at disease progression, from a patient treated with ibrutinib. V and J are TRBV11-2 and TRBJ2-7; tentatively, D is TRBD2 (5 bases). This CDR3 is CASSLDLGVPHEQYF. The CDR3 bases are TGTGCCAGCAGCTTAGATTTGGGAGTTCCCCACGAGCAGTACTTC.